This T cell receptor beta chain is from a study of blood T cells in healthy people across ages. Peripheral blood samples of 9 to 10 milliliters were drawn from each donor. Concerning this clonotype: The antigen is not known.

The CDR3 sequence is 15 residues long. Trimming at V came to 4 bases and at J to 8 bases, leaving 10 bases not matched to a gene. Germline V CDR1 and CDR2: SGDLS, YYNGEE. Primers used in a second PCR of roughly 7 to 11 cycles were a sample-barcoded 5' primer and a J-beta primer mix. Template switching added a 12-random-nucleotide identifier to every cDNA molecule. TCRdb used MiXCR to reprocess the 5' RACE reads, holding one entry per CDR3 protein. This sample yields fewer than 900,000 distinct CDR3 sequences, of which about 42% are seen a single time; approximately 22% belongs to the top ten. Study-level points and caveats: The diversity estimates, figures obtained from one million T cells, were considered underestimates. Relative to aged donors, long-lived donors carried more naive CD4+ cells and displayed higher diversity.

The rearrangement links TRBV9 to TRBJ2-1, with 9 bases that match TRBD2. This TCR was recovered from an older woman in good health. The material sequenced was blood. CDR3 sequence: CASSSTSGLGYEQFF. In nucleotides, the CDR3 is TGTGCCAGCAGCTCTACTAGCGGGCTTGGGTATGAGCAGTTCTTC. The complete variable domain, with remaining parts taken from reference TRBV9 and TRBJ2-1, reads DSGVTQTPKHLITATGQRVTLRCSPRSGDLSVYWYQQSLDQGLQFLIQYYNGEERAKGNILERFSAQQFPDLHSELNLSSLELGDSALYFCASSSTSGLGYEQFFGPGTRLTVL.